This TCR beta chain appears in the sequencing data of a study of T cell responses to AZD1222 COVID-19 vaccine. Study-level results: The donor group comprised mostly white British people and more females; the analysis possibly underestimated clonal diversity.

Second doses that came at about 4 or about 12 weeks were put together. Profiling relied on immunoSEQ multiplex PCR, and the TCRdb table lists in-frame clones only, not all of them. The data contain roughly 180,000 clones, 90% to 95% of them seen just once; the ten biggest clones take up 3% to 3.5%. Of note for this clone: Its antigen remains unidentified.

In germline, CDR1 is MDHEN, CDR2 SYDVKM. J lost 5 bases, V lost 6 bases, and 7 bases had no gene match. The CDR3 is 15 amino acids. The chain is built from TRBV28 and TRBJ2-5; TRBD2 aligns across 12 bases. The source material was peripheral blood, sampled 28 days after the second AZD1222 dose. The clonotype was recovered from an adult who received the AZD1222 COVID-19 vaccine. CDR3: CASSATSGRRETQYF. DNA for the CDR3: TGTGCCAGCAGCGCGACTAGCGGGAGAAGGGAGACCCAGTACTTC.